This paragraph reports one T cell receptor beta chain. This CDR3 contains 13 residues. V shed 9 bases, J shed 2 bases, and the junction held 4 bases outside the gene matches. Germline-derived CDR1 and CDR2 are SEHNR and FQNEAQ (reference sequence). Method: immunoSEQ multiplex PCR; TCRdb's copy keeps in-frame clones and lacks some. The sample has around 130,000 clones, less than 95% seen once. The sample is drawn from a study of control samples from healthy donors and cancer patients. The sequenced material came from blood. The rearrangement uses TRBV7-9 and TRBJ1-1; 9 bases fit TRBD1. The receptor comes from a man between 18 and 35 years old in good health. The CDR3 loop reads CASRTGVNTEAFF. CDR3 DNA: TGTGCCAGTAGGACAGGGGTCAACACTGAAGCTTTCTTT.